This TCR beta chain was profiled in a study of T cell responses to AZD1222 COVID-19 vaccine. The CDR3 is 13 amino acids. V trimming: 5 bases; J trimming: 8 bases; junction bases outside the gene matches: 6. The germline gives CDR1 SEHNR, CDR2 FQNEAQ (reference sequence). Some clones are missing from TCRdb's copy, which holds only in-frame ones; the method was immunoSEQ multiplex PCR. The table has 15,000 to 20,000 clones, around nine tenths seen once. The clonotype originates from an adult who received the AZD1222 COVID-19 vaccine. The J gene is TRBJ1-2, the V gene TRBV7-9, with TRBD1 matching over 9 bases. The input for sequencing was peripheral blood, taken 28 days after the second AZD1222 dose. The CDR3 sequence: CASSTGQGRGYTF. CDR3 bases: TGTGCCAGCAGCACGGGACAGGGTAGGGGCTACACCTTC.